The 11 T cell receptor beta chains below come from one sample, sequenced in a study of blood T cells in healthy people across ages. Using a J-beta primer mix together with a sample-barcoded 5' primer, a second PCR was run for about 6 to 11 cycles. A single record per CDR3 protein comes from TCRdb applying MiXCR to the 5' RACE reads. The sample has around 1,100,000 distinct CDR3 sequences, roughly two fifths seen once. The sequencing input was blood. Every receptor here comes from a man aged 18 to 30 in good health.

There are a few counts of this clonotype. The chain carries TRBV7-2 and TRBJ1-4, with D unresolved. Between the trimmed V and J ends, which lost 4 bases and 8 bases, there was a span of 8 bases. Per the germline V gene, CDR1 is SGHTA and CDR2 is FQGNSA. The CDR3 covers 12 residues. The CDR3 protein is CASSSGREKLFF. CDR3 nucleotide sequence: TGTGCCAGCAGCTCCGGGCGGGAAAAACTGTTTTTT.

The gene calls are TRBV12-3 or TRBV12-4 and TRBJ1-1, with D tentatively TRBD1 (5 bases). The CDR3 is 14 amino acids. The V gene lost 6 bases and the J gene lost 6 bases, with 17 bases spanning the gap. The CDR3 reads CASRIRADGPEAFF. CDR3 coding DNA: TGTGCCAGCAGGATCAGGGCGGATGGACCTGAAGCTTTCTTT.

This chain uses TRBV20-1 with TRBJ1-4; D perhaps matches TRBD1 (5 bases). The CDR3 length is 14 residues. V dropped 6 bases and J dropped 7 bases, with 18 bases sitting between them. Germline assignment: CDR1 DFQATT and CDR2 SNEGSKA (reference sequence). The CDR3 nucleotides read TGCAGTGCAGGGGATAGCCTGAGAGCTGAAAAACTGTTTTTT. Amino acids: CSAGDSLRAEKLFF.

The chain employs TRBV15 and TRBJ1-4, with D possibly matching TRBD1 (5 bases). The V gene lost 0 bases and the J gene lost 5 bases, with 10 bases spanning the gap. There are 15 residues in the CDR3. Germline V gene lookup returns CDR1 LNHNV and CDR2 YYDKDF (reference sequence). The CDR3 reads CATSRDPQGNEKLFF. The CDR3 DNA reads as TGTGCCACCAGCAGAGATCCCCAGGGAAATGAAAAACTGTTTTTT.

This chain connects TRBV21-1 to TRBJ1-2; the listed D gene, TRBD1, was not tested against the DNA. TRBV21-1 is a known pseudogene. CDR3 length equals 15 residues. The CDR3 nucleotides read TGTGCCAGCAGCAAAACAGGGGCAGTTAACTATGGCTACACCTTC. Its protein is CASSKTGAVNYGYTF.

This clonotype was counted between two and nine times. The chain links TRBV12-3 or TRBV12-4 to TRBJ2-4; D gene unclear. CDR3 size: 14 residues. The V end was cut by 5 bases, the J end by 8 bases, with 16 bases between. The CDR3 DNA reads as TGTGCCAGCAGTCCCCAAGGATATGGAGACATTCAGTACTTC. It codes for CASSPQGYGDIQYF.

Concerning this clonotype: A junction end diverges from the germline sequence, so it may reflect a read error. The rearrangement uses TRBV5-4 and TRBJ2-3; TRBD2 matches 10 bases. The CDR3 runs to 15 residues. Germline V gene lookup returns CDR1 SGHNT and CDR2 YYREEE (reference sequence). In DNA form, the CDR3 reads TGTGTCAGCAGCGTGCAGGGACTAGCGCCCGATACGCAGTATTTT. The encoded protein is CVSSVQGLAPDTQYF. Supplemented by reference TRBV5-4 and TRBJ2-3, the full variable domain reads ETGVTQSPTHLIKTRGQQVTLRCSSQSGHNTVSWYQQALGQGPQFIFQYYREEENGRGNFPPRFSGLQFPNYSSELNVNALELDDSALYLCVSSVQGLAPDTQYFGPGTRLTVL.

This clonotype was picked up a small number of times. The chain carries TRBV6-1 and TRBJ1-5, with D perhaps TRBD1 (5 bases). Germline loops: CDR1 MNHNS, CDR2 SASEGT. This CDR3 region has 19 residues. With 6 bases removed from V and 0 bases from J, the gap between germline ends came to 24 bases. CDR3 DNA: TGTGCCAGCAGCCTCTTCCGAGGAGGGGTAATTTATAGCAATCAGCCCCAGCATTTT. It yields the protein CASSLFRGGVIYSNQPQHF.

This clonotype was counted at least ten times. V gene TRBV25-1 combines with J gene TRBJ2-3; 11 bases map to TRBD1. Per the germline V gene, CDR1 is MGHDK and CDR2 is SYGVNS. V lost 1 base and J lost 6; bases outside the gene matches: 3. The CDR3 consists of 15 residues. CDR3 nucleotide sequence: TGTGCCAGCAGTGAATGGGGGACAGGGGGTGATACGCAGTATTTT. This translates into CASSEWGTGGDTQYF. The full variable domain, completed using reference TRBV25-1 and TRBJ2-3, is EADIYQTPRYLVIGTGKKITLECSQTMGHDKMYWYQQDPGMELHLIHYSYGVNSTEKGDLSSESTVSRIRTEHFPLTLESARPSHTSQYLCASSEWGTGGDTQYFGPGTRLTVL.

This clonotype was seen a handful of times. The genes are TRBV27 and TRBJ2-7; D is perhaps TRBD2 (5 bases). Looked up from germline, CDR1 is MNHEY and CDR2 is SMNVEV (reference sequence). The CDR3 is 16 amino acids. V was pared by 4 bases and J by 4 bases, with 20 bases between. This CDR3 is CASSSGIPTPVYEQYF. The CDR3 coding sequence is TGTGCCAGCAGTTCGGGGATTCCGACCCCTGTGTACGAGCAGTACTTC.

The chain links TRBV4-1 to TRBJ2-4, with D possibly being TRBD2 (6 bases). Germline CDR1 is MGHRA and CDR2 is YSYEKL. The CDR3 runs 15 residues. The V and J ends lost 3 bases and 0 bases respectively, with 9 bases between them. Here the CDR3 reads CASSHLGLAKNIQYF. The CDR3 DNA reads TGCGCCAGCAGCCATTTGGGACTAGCCAAAAACATTCAGTACTTC.